This passage covers 3 T cell receptor beta chains from one sample sequenced in a study of cytomegalovirus exposure and HLA in healthy donors. The PCR had 60 Vbeta and 13 Jbeta primers. The data were produced by immunoSEQ multiplex PCR, yet TCRdb's version contains in-frame clones alone and is incomplete. Here the sample spans 150,000 to 200,000 clones, 80% being singletons. Sequencing used PBMCs. Receptor source: a woman aged 40 to 49 in good health and CMV-seronegative.

V usage is TRBV6-1 and J usage is TRBJ2-3, with D perhaps matching TRBD2 (6 bases). Germline CDR1 is MNHNS and CDR2 is SASEGT. The V gene lost 8 bases and the J gene lost 0 bases, with 12 bases spanning the gap. The CDR3 runs 14 residues. The CDR3 nucleotides are TGTGCCAGCTGTAGCGGTGCTAGCACAGATACGCAGTATTTT. It codes for CASCSGASTDTQYF.

This clone appeared many times. J is TRBJ2-3 and V is TRBV30; 7 bases match TRBD1. The CDR3 has 14 residues. Germline V gene lookup returns CDR1 GTSNPN and CDR2 SVGIG (reference sequence). V dropped 4 bases and J dropped 0; count of bases not matched to a gene: 4. DNA of the CDR3: TGTGCCTGGATTTGGGGACAGAGCACAGATACGCAGTATTTT. It codes for CAWIWGQSTDTQYF.

The chain is built from TRBV4-2 and TRBJ2-1, with 9 positions matching TRBD2. This CDR3 region has 17 residues. The ends lost 4 bases at V and 2 bases at J; junction bases unmatched: 9. Germline CDR1 is LGHNA and CDR2 is YNFKEQ. Here the CDR3 DNA reads TGTGCCAGCAGCCCCAAGGGCGCGGGAGGGGCCTACAATGAGCAGTTCTTC. Translated: CASSPKGAGGAYNEQFF.